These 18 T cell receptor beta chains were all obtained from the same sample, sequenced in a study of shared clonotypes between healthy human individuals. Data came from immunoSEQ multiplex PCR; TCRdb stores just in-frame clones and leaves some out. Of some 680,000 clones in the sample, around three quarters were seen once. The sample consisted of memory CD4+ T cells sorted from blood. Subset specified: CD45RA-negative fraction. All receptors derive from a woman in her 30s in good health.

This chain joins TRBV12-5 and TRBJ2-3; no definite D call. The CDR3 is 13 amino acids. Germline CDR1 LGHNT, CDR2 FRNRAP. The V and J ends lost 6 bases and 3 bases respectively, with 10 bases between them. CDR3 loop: CASGDRSTDTQYF. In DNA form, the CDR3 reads TGTGCTAGTGGAGACCGGAGTACAGATACGCAGTATTTT. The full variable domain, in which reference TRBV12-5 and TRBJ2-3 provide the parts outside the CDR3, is DARVTQTPRHKVTEMGQEVTMRCQPILGHNTVFWYRQTMMQGLELLAYFRNRAPLDDSGMPKDRFSAEMPDATLATLKIQPSEPRDSAVYFCASGDRSTDTQYFGPGTRLTVL.

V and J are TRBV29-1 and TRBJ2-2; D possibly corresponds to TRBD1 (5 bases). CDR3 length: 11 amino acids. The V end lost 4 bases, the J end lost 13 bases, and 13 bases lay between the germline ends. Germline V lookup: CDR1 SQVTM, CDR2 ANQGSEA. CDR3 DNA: TGCAGCGTTGTCGCCCTCCAGGGGCTGTTTTTT. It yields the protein CSVVALQGLFF.

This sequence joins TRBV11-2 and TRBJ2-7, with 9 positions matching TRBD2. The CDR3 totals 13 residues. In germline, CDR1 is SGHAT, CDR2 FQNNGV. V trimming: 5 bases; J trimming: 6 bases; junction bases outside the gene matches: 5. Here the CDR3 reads CASSPGLAIEQYF. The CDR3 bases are TGTGCCAGCAGCCCTGGACTAGCGATCGAGCAGTACTTC.

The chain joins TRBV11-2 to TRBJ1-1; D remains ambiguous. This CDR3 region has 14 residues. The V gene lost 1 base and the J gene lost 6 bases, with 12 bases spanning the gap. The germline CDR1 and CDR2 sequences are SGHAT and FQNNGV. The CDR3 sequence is CASSLGDEVAEAFF. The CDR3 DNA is TGTGCCAGCAGCTTAGGGGATGAGGTGGCTGAAGCTTTCTTT.

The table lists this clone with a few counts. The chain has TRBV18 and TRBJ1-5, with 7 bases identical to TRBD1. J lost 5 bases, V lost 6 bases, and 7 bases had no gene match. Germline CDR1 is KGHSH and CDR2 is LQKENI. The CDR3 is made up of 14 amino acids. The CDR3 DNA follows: TGTGCCAGCTCCTCGACAGGGATGGATCAGCCCCAGCATTTT. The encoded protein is CASSSTGMDQPQHF.

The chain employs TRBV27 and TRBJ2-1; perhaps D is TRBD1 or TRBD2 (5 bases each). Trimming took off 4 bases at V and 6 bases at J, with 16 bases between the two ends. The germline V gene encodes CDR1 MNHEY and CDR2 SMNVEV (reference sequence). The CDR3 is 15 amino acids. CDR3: CASSSNSLGTNEQFF. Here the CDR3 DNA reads TGTGCCAGCAGTTCGAATAGCCTCGGGACCAATGAGCAGTTCTTC.

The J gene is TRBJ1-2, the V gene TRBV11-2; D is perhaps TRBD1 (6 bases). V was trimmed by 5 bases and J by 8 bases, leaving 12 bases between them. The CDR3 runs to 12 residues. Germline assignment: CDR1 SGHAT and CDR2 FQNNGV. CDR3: CASSGHREGYTF. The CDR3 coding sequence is TGTGCCAGCAGCGGCCACAGGGAAGGCTACACCTTC.

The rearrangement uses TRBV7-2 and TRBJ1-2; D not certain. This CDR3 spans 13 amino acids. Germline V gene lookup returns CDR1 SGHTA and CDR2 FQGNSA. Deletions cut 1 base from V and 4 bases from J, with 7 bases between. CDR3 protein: CASSLDMSYGYTF. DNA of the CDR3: TGTGCCAGCAGCTTAGATATGAGCTATGGCTACACCTTC.

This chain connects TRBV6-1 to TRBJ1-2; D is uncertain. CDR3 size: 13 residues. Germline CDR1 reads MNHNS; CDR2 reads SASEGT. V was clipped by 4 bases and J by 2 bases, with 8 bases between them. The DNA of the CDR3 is TGTGCCAGCAGTGCTCGAGGGAACTATGGCTACACCTTC. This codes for CASSARGNYGYTF.

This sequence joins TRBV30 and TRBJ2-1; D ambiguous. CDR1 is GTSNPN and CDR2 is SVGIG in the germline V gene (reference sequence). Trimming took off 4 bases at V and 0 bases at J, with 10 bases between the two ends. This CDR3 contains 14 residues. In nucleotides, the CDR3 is TGTGCCTGGACGCGTCAAGGCTCCTACAATGAGCAGTTCTTC. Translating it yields CAWTRQGSYNEQFF.

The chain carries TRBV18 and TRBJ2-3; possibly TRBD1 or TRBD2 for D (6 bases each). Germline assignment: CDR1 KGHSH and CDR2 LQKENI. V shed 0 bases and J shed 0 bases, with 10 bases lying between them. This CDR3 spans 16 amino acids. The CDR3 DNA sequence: TGTGCCAGCTCACCACCTAGGGGGGTTAGCACAGATACGCAGTATTTT. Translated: CASSPPRGVSTDTQYF.

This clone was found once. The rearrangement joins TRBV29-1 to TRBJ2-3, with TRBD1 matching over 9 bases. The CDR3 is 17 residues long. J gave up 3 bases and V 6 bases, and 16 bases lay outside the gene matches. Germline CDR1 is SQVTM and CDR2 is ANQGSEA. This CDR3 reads CSVRSGTGWRVTDTQYF. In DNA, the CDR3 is TGCAGCGTCAGATCCGGGACAGGGTGGAGGGTGACAGATACGCAGTATTTT.

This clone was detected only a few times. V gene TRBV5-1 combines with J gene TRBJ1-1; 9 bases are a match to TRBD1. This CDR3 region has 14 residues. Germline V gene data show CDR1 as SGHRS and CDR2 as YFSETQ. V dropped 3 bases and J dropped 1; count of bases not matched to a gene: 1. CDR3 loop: CASSWTGENTEAFF. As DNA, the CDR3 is TGCGCCAGCAGCTGGACAGGGGAGAACACTGAAGCTTTCTTT.

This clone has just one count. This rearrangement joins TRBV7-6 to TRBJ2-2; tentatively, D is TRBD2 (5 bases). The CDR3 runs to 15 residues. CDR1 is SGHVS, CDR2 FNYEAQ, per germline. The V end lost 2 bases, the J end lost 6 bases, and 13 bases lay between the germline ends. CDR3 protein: CASSLQVGDAGELFF. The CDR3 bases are TGTGCCAGCAGCTTACAGGTGGGAGATGCCGGGGAGCTGTTTTTT.

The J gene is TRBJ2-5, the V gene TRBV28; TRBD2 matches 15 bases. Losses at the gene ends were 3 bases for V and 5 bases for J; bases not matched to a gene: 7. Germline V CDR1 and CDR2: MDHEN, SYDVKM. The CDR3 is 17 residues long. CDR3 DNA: TGTGCCAGCAGTTTCCGGACTAGCGGGAGGGGGAGGGAGACCCAGTACTTC. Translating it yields CASSFRTSGRGRETQYF.

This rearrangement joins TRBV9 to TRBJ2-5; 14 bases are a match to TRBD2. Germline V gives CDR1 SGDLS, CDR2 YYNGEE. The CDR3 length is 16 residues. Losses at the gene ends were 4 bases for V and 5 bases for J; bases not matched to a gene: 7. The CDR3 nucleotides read TGTGCCAGCAGCTCGGGACTAGCGGGAGTGGGCGAGACCCAGTACTTC. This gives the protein CASSSGLAGVGETQYF.

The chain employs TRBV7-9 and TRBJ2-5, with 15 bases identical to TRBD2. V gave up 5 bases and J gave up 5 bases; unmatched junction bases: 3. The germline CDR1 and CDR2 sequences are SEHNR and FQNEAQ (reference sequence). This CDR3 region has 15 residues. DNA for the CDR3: TGTGCCAGCAGCCGGGGGACTAGCGGGAGGGAGACCCAGTACTTC. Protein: CASSRGTSGRETQYF.

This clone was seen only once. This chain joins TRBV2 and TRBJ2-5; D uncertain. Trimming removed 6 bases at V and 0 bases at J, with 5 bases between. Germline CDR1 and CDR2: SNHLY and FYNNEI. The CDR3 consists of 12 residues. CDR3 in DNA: TGTGCCAGCAGACAGTACCAAGAGACCCAGTACTTC. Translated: CASRQYQETQYF.